The 20 T cell receptor beta chains below come from one sample, sequenced in a study of blood T cell repertoires in COVID-19. Produced via immunoSEQ multiplex PCR; TCRdb's table is partial and in-frame only. The top ten hold roughly 7.1% of the sample, which has approximately 310,000 clones, roughly 86% seen once. Material: peripheral blood. The receptors derive from a woman in her 50s who had recovered from COVID-19.

As DNA, the CDR3 is TGTGCCAGCAGTTCAGTGCATGAGCAGTTCTTC. This encodes CASSSVHEQFF. This chain connects TRBV28 to TRBJ2-1; D is unresolved. The CDR3 runs to 11 residues. The germline V gene has CDR1 MDHEN and CDR2 SYDVKM. V lost 4 bases and J lost 8, with 6 bases in between. The variable domain in full, completed from reference TRBV28 and TRBJ2-1, reads DVKVTQSSRYLVKRTGEKVFLECVQDMDHENMFWYRQDPGLGLRLIYFSYDVKMKEKGDIPEGYSVSREKKERFSLILESASTNQTSMYLCASSSVHEQFFGPGTRLTVL.

In this sample, this clone turned up a few times. The chain combines TRBV6-5 with TRBJ1-6; D is unresolved. Deletions cut 7 bases from V and 9 bases from J, with 13 bases between. Germline assignment: CDR1 MNHEY and CDR2 SVGAGI. This CDR3 spans 13 amino acids. In DNA, the CDR3 is TGTGCCAGCATTTCCGGGGTTGGTTCACCCCTCCACTTT. This codes for CASISGVGSPLHF.

The J gene is TRBJ2-5, the V gene TRBV4-2; 10 bases are shared with TRBD2. Germline CDR1 LGHNA, CDR2 YNFKEQ. V dropped 0 bases and J dropped 1; count of bases not matched to a gene: 2. The CDR3 is 16 amino acids. DNA of the CDR3: TGTGCCAGCAGCCAAGACGGACTAGCGGTCCAAGAGACCCAGTACTTC. Its protein product is CASSQDGLAVQETQYF.

V usage is TRBV10-3 and J usage is TRBJ1-3; D gene uncertain. The V and J ends lost 6 bases and 3 bases respectively, with 9 bases between them. The V gene's germline CDR1 is ENHRY and CDR2 SYGVKD. The CDR3 spans 13 residues. The CDR3 coding sequence is TGTGCCATCAGCCAGAGGAATGGAAACACCATATATTTT. Protein sequence: CAISQRNGNTIYF.

The chain employs TRBV9 and TRBJ2-5; 9 bases agree with TRBD1. Germline V gives CDR1 SGDLS, CDR2 YYNGEE. The CDR3 length is 14 residues. V trimming: 4 bases; J trimming: 5 bases; junction bases outside the gene matches: 6. CDR3 coding DNA: TGTGCCAGCAGCCCTACAGGGGGCTCGGAGACCCAGTACTTC. This encodes CASSPTGGSETQYF.

The chain employs TRBV3-1 (or the pseudogene TRBV3-2) and TRBJ1-6; D is possibly TRBD1 (6 bases). Trimming took 5 bases from V and 6 from J, leaving 11 bases between them. Looked up from germline, CDR1 is LGHDT and CDR2 is YNNKEL (reference sequence). There are 14 residues in the CDR3. The CDR3 loop is CASSFNRVNSPLHF. CDR3 nucleotide sequence: TGTGCCAGCAGCTTTAACAGGGTTAATTCACCCCTCCACTTT.

V is TRBV13 and J is TRBJ1-1; 7 positions match TRBD1. The CDR3 runs 15 residues. The junction had 14 bases not matched to a gene; V was cut back by 6 bases and J by 7 bases. In germline, CDR1 is PRHDT, CDR2 FYEKMQ (reference sequence). The CDR3 sequence is CASRHQGGLAVEAFF. The DNA of the CDR3 is TGTGCCAGCAGACATCAAGGGGGCCTTGCAGTTGAAGCTTTCTTT.

The chain combines TRBV2 with TRBJ2-1, with TRBD2 matching over 8 bases. Germline values: CDR1 SNHLY, CDR2 FYNNEI. V shed 6 bases and J 10 bases; nucleotides not matched to a gene: 8. This CDR3 region has 13 residues. The CDR3 nucleotides are TGTGCCAGCAGGTATAGCGGGGTTGAGGAGCAGTTCTTC. This translates into CASRYSGVEEQFF.

The chain couples TRBV6-2 or TRBV6-3 to TRBJ2-5, with TRBD1 as a possible D gene (5 bases). The CDR3 loop spans 16 amino acids. Germline CDR1 is MNHEY and CDR2 is SVGEGT. The ends were cut back, 5 bases at V and 4 bases at J, with 20 bases in the middle. The CDR3 region is CASSRISARVGETQYF. The CDR3 DNA sequence: TGTGCCAGCAGTCGAATATCCGCCAGGGTGGGAGAGACCCAGTACTTC.

CDR3 region: CASSQPLVAQYNEQFF. The CDR3, as DNA: TGTGCCAGCAGCCAACCCCTAGTTGCCCAATACAATGAGCAGTTCTTC. V and J are TRBV6-2 or TRBV6-3 and TRBJ2-1; D remains ambiguous. The CDR3 is 16 residues long. Between the trimmed V and J ends, which lost 6 bases and 4 bases, there was a span of 19 bases. The V gene's germline CDR1 is MNHEY and CDR2 SVGEGT.

Written as DNA, the CDR3 is TGTGCCAGCAGCTTCGGACTGAGATACGAGCAGTACTTC. Translating gives CASSFGLRYEQYF. The rearrangement joins TRBV7-2 to TRBJ2-7; the D gene is possibly TRBD2 (5 bases). This CDR3 region has 13 residues. V lost 3 bases and J 4 bases, leaving 10 bases between the germline ends. Germline V gene sequence: CDR1 SGHTA, CDR2 FQGNSA.

J is TRBJ2-1 and V is TRBV25-1, with TRBD2 identical over 7 bases. J lost 5 bases, V lost 3 bases, and 10 bases had no gene match. CDR3 size: 16 residues. Germline V gives CDR1 MGHDK, CDR2 SYGVNS. The chain's CDR3 is CASSDLRAGVDNEQFF. The CDR3, as DNA: TGTGCCAGCAGTGACCTTAGGGCGGGAGTAGACAATGAGCAGTTCTTC.

The chain couples TRBV2 to TRBJ1-2; D uncertain. Trimming stripped 6 bases from V and 7 bases from J, with 12 bases between. The CDR3 runs to 12 residues. Germline CDR1 is SNHLY and CDR2 is FYNNEI. In DNA form, the CDR3 reads TGTGCCAGCAGCCCCAGTGCCGTTGGCTACACCTTC. Translation: CASSPSAVGYTF.

V is TRBV20-1 and J is TRBJ2-7, with 7 bases lining up with TRBD1. V dropped 6 bases and J dropped 6; count of bases not matched to a gene: 5. This CDR3 is built from 11 residues. CDR1 DFQATT and CDR2 SNEGSKA come from the germline V gene (reference sequence). The CDR3 coding sequence is TGCAGTGCGATACAGGGGCGCGAGCAGTACTTC. This encodes CSAIQGREQYF.

V gene TRBV27 combines with J gene TRBJ2-5; D is uncertain. V was pared by 11 bases and J by 4 bases, with 8 bases between. The CDR3 contains 10 residues. CDR1 is MNHEY and CDR2 is SMNVEV in the germline V gene (reference sequence). CDR3 nucleotides: TGTGCCCCCCCAATAGAGACCCAGTACTTC. It is translated as CAPPIETQYF.

This sequence joins TRBV6-5 and TRBJ2-3, with D possibly matching TRBD1 (5 bases). The length of the CDR3 is 15 residues. CDR1 is MNHEY and CDR2 is SVGAGI in the germline V gene. V lost 3 bases to trimming and J lost 3 bases, with 13 bases between them. CDR3 DNA sequence: TGTGCCAGCAGTTATCAGGGAAGACTGACAGATACGCAGTATTTT. Protein sequence: CASSYQGRLTDTQYF.

The chain has TRBV10-3 and TRBJ1-2; D unclear. CDR1 is ENHRY, CDR2 SYGVKD, per germline. The CDR3 totals 12 residues. V lost 3 bases and J 5 bases, leaving 7 bases between the germline ends. The CDR3 DNA is TGTGCCATCAGTGATGAGGCTTATGGCTACACCTTC. This translates into CAISDEAYGYTF.

The V call is TRBV4-2, the J call TRBJ1-1; maybe TRBD1 (5 bases). This CDR3 region has 15 residues. The germline gives CDR1 LGHNA, CDR2 YNFKEQ. Trimming stripped 4 bases from V and 0 bases from J, with 12 bases between. The DNA for the CDR3 is TGTGCCAGCAGCCCGACTGACAGCATGAACACTGAAGCTTTCTTT. Its protein is CASSPTDSMNTEAFF.

V gene TRBV7-9 combines with J gene TRBJ2-2; 7 bases line up with TRBD1. V shed 7 bases, J shed 0 bases, and the junction held 5 bases outside the gene matches. The germline CDR1 and CDR2 sequences are SEHNR and FQNEAQ (reference sequence). The CDR3 extends over 15 amino acids. The CDR3 loop is CASTTDRANTGELFF. The CDR3 region has the DNA TGTGCCAGCACCACAGACAGGGCGAACACCGGGGAGCTGTTTTTT.

This clone has just one count. The chain links TRBV7-2 to TRBJ2-3, with a possible D match to TRBD2 (6 bases). Trimming pared 1 base from V and 14 bases from J, leaving 13 bases between. Germline V gene data show CDR1 as SGHTA and CDR2 as FQGNSA. The CDR3 runs to 12 residues. The CDR3 DNA reads TGTGCCAGCAGCTTAGAGGTCGGGACTTTGTATTTT. It specifies CASSLEVGTLYF. Looking up the rest from reference TRBV7-2 and TRBJ2-3 gives the full variable domain: GAGVSQSPSNKVTEKGKDVELRCDPISGHTALYWYRQSLGQGLEFLIYFQGNSAPDKSGLPSDRFSAERTGGSVSTLTIQRTQQEDSAVYLCASSLEVGTLYFGPGTRLTVL.